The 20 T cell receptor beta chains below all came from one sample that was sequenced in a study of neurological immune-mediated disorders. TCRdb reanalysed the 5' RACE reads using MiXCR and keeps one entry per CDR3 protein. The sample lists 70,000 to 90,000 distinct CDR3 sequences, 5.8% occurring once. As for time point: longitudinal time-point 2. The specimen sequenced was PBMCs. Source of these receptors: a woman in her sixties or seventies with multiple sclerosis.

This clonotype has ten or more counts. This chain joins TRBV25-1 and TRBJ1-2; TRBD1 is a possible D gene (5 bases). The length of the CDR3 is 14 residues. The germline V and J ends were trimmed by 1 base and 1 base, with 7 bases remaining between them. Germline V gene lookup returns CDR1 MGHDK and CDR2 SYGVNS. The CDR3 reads CASSEWGSNYGYTF. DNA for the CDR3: TGTGCCAGCAGTGAATGGGGGAGTAACTATGGCTACACCTTC.

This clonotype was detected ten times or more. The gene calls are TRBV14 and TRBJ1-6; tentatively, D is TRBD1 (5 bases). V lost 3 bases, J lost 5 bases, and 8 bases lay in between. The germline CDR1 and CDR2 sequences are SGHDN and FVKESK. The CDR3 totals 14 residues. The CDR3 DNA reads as TGTGCCAGCAGCCATGGGACCCATAATTCACCCCTCCACTTT. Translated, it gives CASSHGTHNSPLHF.

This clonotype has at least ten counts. The CDR3 DNA sequence: TGTGCCAGCAGCATCCAGACAGGGCCGAACACTGAAGCTTTCTTT. Its protein product is CASSIQTGPNTEAFF. The chain carries TRBV9 and TRBJ1-1, with 7 bases lining up with TRBD1. Germline V lookup: CDR1 SGDLS, CDR2 YYNGEE. V lost 4 bases, J lost 1 base, and 7 bases stayed unmatched. This CDR3 is 15 amino acids long.

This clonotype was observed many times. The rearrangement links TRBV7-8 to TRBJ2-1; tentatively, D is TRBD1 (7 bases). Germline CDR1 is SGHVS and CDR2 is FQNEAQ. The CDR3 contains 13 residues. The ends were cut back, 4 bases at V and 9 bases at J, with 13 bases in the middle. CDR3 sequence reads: CASSWRGPAEQFF. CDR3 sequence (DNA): TGTGCCAGCAGCTGGAGGGGGCCGGCTGAGCAGTTCTTC.

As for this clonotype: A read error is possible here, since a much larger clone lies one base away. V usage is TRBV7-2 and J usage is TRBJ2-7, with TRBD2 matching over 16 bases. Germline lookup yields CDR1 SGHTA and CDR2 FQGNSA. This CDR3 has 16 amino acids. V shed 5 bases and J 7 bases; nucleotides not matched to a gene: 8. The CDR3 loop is CASSPPGLAGGHEQYF. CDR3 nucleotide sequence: TGTGCCAGCAGCCCCCCGGGACTAGCGGGGGGGCATGAGCAGTACTTC.

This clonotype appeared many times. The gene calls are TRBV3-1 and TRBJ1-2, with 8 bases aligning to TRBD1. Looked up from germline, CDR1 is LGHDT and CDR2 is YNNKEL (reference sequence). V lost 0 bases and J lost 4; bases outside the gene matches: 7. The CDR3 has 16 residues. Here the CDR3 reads CASSQDPGGRGYGYTF. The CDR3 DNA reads TGTGCCAGCAGCCAAGATCCAGGGGGCAGGGGCTATGGCTACACCTTC.

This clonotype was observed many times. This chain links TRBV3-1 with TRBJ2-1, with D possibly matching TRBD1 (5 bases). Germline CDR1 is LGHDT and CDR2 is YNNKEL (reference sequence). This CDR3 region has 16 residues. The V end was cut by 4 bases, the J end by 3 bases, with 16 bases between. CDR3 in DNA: TGTGCCAGCAGCCGCCTCGAGACAGTAGACTACAATGAGCAGTTCTTC. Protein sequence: CASSRLETVDYNEQFF.

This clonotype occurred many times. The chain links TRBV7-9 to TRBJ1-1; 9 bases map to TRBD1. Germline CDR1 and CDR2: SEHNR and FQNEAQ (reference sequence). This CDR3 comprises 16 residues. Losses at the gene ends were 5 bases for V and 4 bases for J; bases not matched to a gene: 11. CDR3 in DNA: TGTGCCAGCAGCCTGGGGACAGGGTCCATGGGCACTGAAGCTTTCTTT. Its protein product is CASSLGTGSMGTEAFF.

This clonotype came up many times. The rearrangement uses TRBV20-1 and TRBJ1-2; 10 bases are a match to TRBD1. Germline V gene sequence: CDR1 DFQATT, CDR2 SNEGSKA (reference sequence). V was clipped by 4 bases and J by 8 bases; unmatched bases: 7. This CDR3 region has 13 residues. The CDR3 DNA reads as TGCAGTGCTAACAGACAGGGGGCGCGAGGCTACACCTTC. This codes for CSANRQGARGYTF.

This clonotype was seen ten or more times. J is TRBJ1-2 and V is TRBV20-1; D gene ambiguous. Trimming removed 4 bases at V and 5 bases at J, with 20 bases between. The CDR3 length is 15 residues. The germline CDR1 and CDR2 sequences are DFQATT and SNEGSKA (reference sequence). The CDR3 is CSANPQISVSYGYTF. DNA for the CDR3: TGCAGTGCTAACCCCCAAATATCGGTTTCGTATGGCTACACCTTC.

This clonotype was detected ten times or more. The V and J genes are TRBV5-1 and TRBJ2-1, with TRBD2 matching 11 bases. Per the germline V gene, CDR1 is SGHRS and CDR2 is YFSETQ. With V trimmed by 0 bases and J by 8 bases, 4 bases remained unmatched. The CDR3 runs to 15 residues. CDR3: CASSLVAGGPDEQFF. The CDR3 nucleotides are TGCGCCAGCAGCTTGGTAGCGGGGGGGCCCGATGAGCAGTTCTTC.

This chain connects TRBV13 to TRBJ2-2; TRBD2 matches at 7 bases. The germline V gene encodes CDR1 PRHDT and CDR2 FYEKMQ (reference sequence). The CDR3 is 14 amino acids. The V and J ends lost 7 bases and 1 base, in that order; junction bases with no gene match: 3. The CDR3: CASKPGGNTGELFF. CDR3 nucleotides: TGTGCCAGCAAGCCGGGGGGGAACACCGGGGAGCTGTTTTTT.

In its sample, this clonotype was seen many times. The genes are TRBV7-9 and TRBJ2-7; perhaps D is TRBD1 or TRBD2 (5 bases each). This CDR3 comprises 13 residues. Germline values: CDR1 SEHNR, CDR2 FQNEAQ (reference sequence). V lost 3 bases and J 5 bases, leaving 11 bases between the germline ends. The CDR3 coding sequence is TGTGCCAGCAGCTTGCAGCAGGGAGACGAGCAGTACTTC. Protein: CASSLQQGDEQYF. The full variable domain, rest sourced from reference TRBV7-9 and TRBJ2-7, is DTGVSQNPRHKITKRGQNVTFRCDPISEHNRLYWYRQTLGQGPEFLTYFQNEAQLEKSRLLSDRFSAERPKGSFSTLEIQRTEQGDSAMYLCASSLQQGDEQYFGPGTRLTVT.

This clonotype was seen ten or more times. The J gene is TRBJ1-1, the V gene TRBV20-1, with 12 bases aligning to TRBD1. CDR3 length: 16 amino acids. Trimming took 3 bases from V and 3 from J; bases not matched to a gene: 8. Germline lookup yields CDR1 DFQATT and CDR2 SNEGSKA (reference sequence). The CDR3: CSASAPGQGAYTEAFF. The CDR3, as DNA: TGCAGTGCTAGTGCCCCGGGACAGGGGGCCTACACTGAAGCTTTCTTT.

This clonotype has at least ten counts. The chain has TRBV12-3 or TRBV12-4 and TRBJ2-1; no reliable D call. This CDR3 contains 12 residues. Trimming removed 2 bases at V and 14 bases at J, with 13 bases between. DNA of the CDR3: TGTGCCAGCAGTTTAAGGCTGGGCGTGGAGTTCTTC. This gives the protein CASSLRLGVEFF.

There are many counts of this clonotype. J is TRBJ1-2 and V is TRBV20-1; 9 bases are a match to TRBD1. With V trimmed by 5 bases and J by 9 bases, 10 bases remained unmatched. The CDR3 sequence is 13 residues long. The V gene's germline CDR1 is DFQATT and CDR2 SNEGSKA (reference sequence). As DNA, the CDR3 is TGCAGTGCTCCTACAGGGGGCCGCGAGAGCTACACCTTC. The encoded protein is CSAPTGGRESYTF.

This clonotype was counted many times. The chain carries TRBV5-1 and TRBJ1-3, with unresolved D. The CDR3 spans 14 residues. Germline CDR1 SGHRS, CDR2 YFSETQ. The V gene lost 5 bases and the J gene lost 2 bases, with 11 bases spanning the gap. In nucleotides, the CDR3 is TGCGCCAGCAGAATGACCCCCCCTGGAAACACCATATATTTT. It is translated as CASRMTPPGNTIYF.

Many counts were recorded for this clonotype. The DNA of the CDR3 is TGTGCCAGCGGACAGGTTCCGGGTTATGGCTACACCTTC. Protein product: CASGQVPGYGYTF. V usage is TRBV5-6 and J usage is TRBJ1-2, with 7 bases lining up with TRBD1. Germline V gives CDR1 SGHDT, CDR2 YYEEEE. Trimming cost V 7 bases and J 5 bases; bases outside gene matches: 8. CDR3 size: 13 residues.

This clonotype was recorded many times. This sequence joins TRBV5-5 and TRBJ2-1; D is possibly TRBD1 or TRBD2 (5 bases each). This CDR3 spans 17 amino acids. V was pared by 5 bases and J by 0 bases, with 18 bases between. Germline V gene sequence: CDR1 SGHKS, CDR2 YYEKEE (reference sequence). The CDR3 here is CASSRGPGTSSYNEQFF. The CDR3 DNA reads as TGTGCCAGCAGTCGTGGTCCAGGGACGAGCTCCTACAATGAGCAGTTCTTC.

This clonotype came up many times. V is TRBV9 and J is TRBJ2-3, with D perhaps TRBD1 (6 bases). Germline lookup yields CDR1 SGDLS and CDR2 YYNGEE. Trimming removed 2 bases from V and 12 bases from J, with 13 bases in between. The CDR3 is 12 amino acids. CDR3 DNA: TGTGCCAGCAGCGTTACAGGGCCCCCCCAGTATTTT. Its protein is CASSVTGPPQYF.